These T cell receptor beta chains were read from a single sample in a study of blood T cell repertoires in COVID-19. Measured with immunoSEQ multiplex PCR; TCRdb has only the in-frame clones, and not every one. The sample consists of about 230,000 clones, 80% to 90% of them appearing once. The source material was PBMCs or T cells enriched from blood (not recorded which). Source of these receptors: a man younger than 30 who had recovered from COVID-19. The CDR3 runs from the conserved cysteine through the conserved F or W. Each record gives: CDR3 length, clone size, J gene, V gene, CDR3 protein. For some rows the clone size is stated as once, few or many, or as a class when expanded; others skip it.

15,.,TRBJ2-7,TRBV7-9,CASSIRGGGLYEQYF
14,.,TRBJ2-1,TRBV4-1,CASSQLTEGHEQFF
15,.,TRBJ1-2,TRBV6-5,CASSYHKQGNYGYTF
15,.,TRBJ2-6,TRBV7-9,CASSQTGSGANVLTF
14,.,TRBJ2-2,TRBV28,CASRRPTNTGELFF
14,.,TRBJ1-2,TRBV6-5,CASRDTGTSYGYTF
12,.,TRBJ1-2,TRBV28,CASNTIGYGYTF
15,.,TRBJ2-7,TRBV10-3,CAISEWGTGVSEQYF
13,.,TRBJ2-7,TRBV6-1,CASSESGPYEQYF
15,.,TRBJ1-5,TRBV4-2,CASSSDSSSNQPQHF
13,.,TRBJ1-2,TRBV30,CAWAGARAYGYTF
14,.,TRBJ2-5,TRBV27,CASSFAGNQETQYF
14,.,TRBJ2-1,TRBV11-2,CASSLDLQGNEQFF
14,.,TRBJ2-2,TRBV5-5,CASSFTRITGELFF
14,.,TRBJ1-4,TRBV4-1,CASSRDRGGEKLFF
14,.,TRBJ1-2,TRBV7-9,CASSLVGTDYGYTF
16,.,TRBJ1-5,TRBV11-1,CASSLINLVTNQPQHF
15,.,TRBJ1-3,TRBV11-2,CASSLVGTAGNTIYF
17,.,TRBJ2-5,TRBV7-8,CASSPRLAGEVQETQYF
15,.,TRBJ2-7,TRBV6-5,CASSYLALSSYEQYF
13,.,TRBJ1-1,TRBV7-9,CASSSPLRGEAFF
12,.,TRBJ1-2,TRBV7-9,CASNRGEEGYTF
17,.,TRBJ1-3,TRBV7-9,CASSSGTAPGLGNTIYF
11,once,TRBJ1-1,TRBV5-4,CASIAGTEAFF
17,.,TRBJ2-7,TRBV6-1,CASSERSFSGRSYEQYF
16,.,TRBJ2-1,TRBV5-1,CASSLASLAGYNEQFF
14,few,TRBJ2-5,TRBV3-1/TRBV3-2,CASSQAGGQETQYF